This T cell receptor beta chain was identified in a study of cytomegalovirus exposure and HLA in healthy donors. Points from the study as a whole: Rarity marked most TCR sequences, yet some public TCRs occurred in many donors.

Profiling relied on immunoSEQ multiplex PCR, and the TCRdb table lists in-frame clones only, not all of them. The data contain under 150,000 clones, 80% to 90% of them singletons. Regarding this clone: Its antigen is not identified.

Germline V CDR1 and CDR2: MNHNS, SASEGT. This CDR3 contains 16 residues. V was pared by 2 bases and J by 3 bases, with 5 bases of the junction left unmatched. Sequencing was carried out using PBMCs. This TCR came from a woman aged 18-30 years in good health and CMV-seronegative. The J gene is TRBJ1-5, the V gene TRBV6-1; 9 bases are a match to TRBD1. CDR3 coding DNA: TGTGCCAGCAGTGAATGGGACAGGGCAATCAATCAGCCCCAGCATTTT. The encoded protein is CASSEWDRAINQPQHF.